This TCR beta chain was retrieved from a study of blood T cell repertoires in COVID-19. In the study overall: Sites across the United States, Italy and Spain contributed samples from acute and convalescent COVID-19. PBMCs, B-cell-depleted T cells, or T cells provided the cDNA or gDNA that made up the material.

Methods used by the authors: Estimation of nucleated cell counts relied on the amplification of reference gene primers. Profiling relied on immunoSEQ multiplex PCR, and the TCRdb table lists in-frame clones only, not all of them. The V and J calls and clone size come from that table; D and trimming were worked out from the DNA. This sample has 300,000 to 350,000 clones; 90% occur once, and the top ten carry around 0.93%. Germline loops: CDR1 GTSNPN, CDR2 SVGIG (reference sequence). V dropped 1 base and J dropped 3; count of bases not matched to a gene: 6. CDR3 size: 14 residues. Followed over time, Seattle patients had been enrolled while infection was active.

Sequenced: peripheral blood. The receptor was isolated from a woman aged 40 to 50 with COVID-19, enrolled during active disease. J is TRBJ2-7 and V is TRBV30; 7 nucleotides agree with TRBD1. CDR3 sequence (DNA): TGTGCCTGGAGTGCGACAGGGATACTCTACGAGCAGTACTTC. Translation: CAWSATGILYEQYF.